These 23 T cell receptor beta chains originate from one sample sequenced in a study of blood T cell repertoires in COVID-19 (dated by TCRdb to 2020 to 2022). Libraries were constructed by the immunoSEQ multiplex PCR assay. TCRdb obtained this table from immuneACCESS and retained in-frame rearrangements with V and J assigned. These tables miss some clones; where compared with another copy, unresolved V genes account for less than half of the shortfall, and the remainder is unexplained. For this sample there are 120,000 to 150,000 clones; around four fifths appear just once. The ten top clones hold 6.2% of the sample. The sample was PBMCs or T cells enriched from blood (not recorded which). The origin of the receptors is a woman in her thirties or forties who had recovered from COVID-19.

The chain has TRBV29-1 and TRBJ2-1, with 10 positions matching TRBD2. The V gene's germline CDR1 is SQVTM and CDR2 ANQGSEA. The CDR3 totals 13 residues. V lost 3 bases to trimming and J lost 9 bases; unmatched junction nucleotides: 5. The CDR3 DNA is TGCAGCGTTGATACTAGCGGGATTGCTGAGCAGTTCTTC. This sequence encodes CSVDTSGIAEQFF.

This clone has more than one count but fewer than ten. The J gene is TRBJ2-7, the V gene TRBV4-1; 7 nucleotides line up with TRBD1. V trimming: 4 bases; J trimming: 3 bases; junction bases outside the gene matches: 3. Per the germline V gene, CDR1 is MGHRA and CDR2 is YSYEKL. The CDR3 is 13 amino acids. Written as DNA, the CDR3 is TGCGCCAGCAGCCGGGCAGGGGGCTACGAGCAGTACTTC. Its translation is CASSRAGGYEQYF.

V and J are TRBV19 and TRBJ1-2; 9 bases match TRBD1. Germline CDR1 reads LNHDA; CDR2 reads SQIVND (reference sequence). This CDR3 has 16 amino acids. J gave up 8 bases and V 5 bases, and 15 bases lay outside the gene matches. This CDR3 reads CASSPPGQGMFGGYTF. In nucleotides, the CDR3 is TGTGCCAGTAGTCCTCCGGGACAGGGAATGTTTGGGGGCTACACCTTC.

V gene TRBV6-5 combines with J gene TRBJ1-2; possibly TRBD1 for D (5 bases). CDR1 MNHEY and CDR2 SVGAGI come from the germline V gene. V gave up 10 bases and J gave up 9 bases, with 21 bases separating them. This CDR3 is built from 13 residues. CDR3 amino acids: CATVGHDWGSYTF. The CDR3 DNA sequence: TGTGCCACCGTCGGACACGATTGGGGAAGCTACACCTTC.

V and J are TRBV6-1 and TRBJ2-2; D not certain. The CDR3 runs to 17 residues. CDR1 is MNHNS and CDR2 is SASEGT in the germline V gene. The V end lost 4 bases, the J end lost 0 bases, and 15 bases lay between the germline ends. CDR3 in amino acids: CASSVTFATTNTGELFF. The CDR3 nucleotides read TGTGCCAGCAGTGTGACTTTTGCTACTACGAACACCGGGGAGCTGTTTTTT.

In this sample, this clone turned up once. This chain joins TRBV27 and TRBJ1-2; 7 bases match TRBD1. V lost 3 bases, J lost 4 bases, and 14 bases stayed unmatched. This CDR3 region has 17 residues. CDR1 is MNHEY and CDR2 is SMNVEV in the germline V gene (reference sequence). Written as DNA, the CDR3 is TGTGCCAGCAGTTTGGACCCGACAGGGAGGTTTGGCTATGGCTACACCTTC. The encoded protein is CASSLDPTGRFGYGYTF.

The rearrangement joins TRBV14 to TRBJ1-3; D gene unclear. In germline, CDR1 is SGHDN, CDR2 FVKESK. This CDR3 contains 14 residues. With 1 base removed from V and 0 bases from J, the gap between germline ends came to 4 bases. The CDR3 nucleotides read TGTGCCAGCAGCCAAGCCTACTCTGGAAACACCATATATTTT. Residues: CASSQAYSGNTIYF.

The V call is TRBV12-3 or TRBV12-4, the J call TRBJ1-1; TRBD1 is a possible D gene (5 bases). The CDR3 covers 13 residues. The V end lost 5 bases, the J end lost 10 bases, and 17 bases lay between the germline ends. The CDR3 region has the DNA TGTGCCAGCAGTACCGGCGGGGGGGTGGGAGCTTTCTTT. It encodes CASSTGGGVGAFF.

The chain couples TRBV4-1 to TRBJ1-4; no reliable D call. V lost 7 bases, J lost 5 bases, and 17 bases lay in between. CDR3 length: 15 residues. The germline V gene has CDR1 MGHRA and CDR2 YSYEKL. CDR3 coding DNA: TGCGCCAGCAAAGAGGGTCTGGGTCCGAATGAAAAACTGTTTTTT. It translates to CASKEGLGPNEKLFF.

The rearrangement joins TRBV3-1 (or the pseudogene TRBV3-2) to TRBJ1-4, with 9 positions matching TRBD1. The CDR3 totals 13 residues. The J segment lost 2 bases and the V segment lost 8 bases, leaving 0 bases of the junction unmatched. Germline V gives CDR1 LGHDT, CDR2 YNNKEL (reference sequence). The CDR3 bases are TGTGCCAGCGGACAGGGGACTAATGAAAAACTGTTTTTT. Translated, it gives CASGQGTNEKLFF.

The J gene is TRBJ2-5, the V gene TRBV5-1; tentatively, D is TRBD1 (6 bases). V lost 2 bases and J 4 bases, leaving 12 bases between the germline ends. Germline loops: CDR1 SGHRS, CDR2 YFSETQ. CDR3 length: 14 residues. This CDR3 is CASSLKQGRETQYF. Here the CDR3 DNA reads TGCGCCAGCAGCTTAAAACAGGGTCGAGAGACCCAGTACTTC.

J is TRBJ2-1 and V is TRBV4-1; 11 bases agree with TRBD2. J was trimmed by 8 bases and V by 1 base; bases with no gene match: 4. Germline lookup yields CDR1 MGHRA and CDR2 YSYEKL. The CDR3 has 15 residues. The CDR3 DNA reads TGCGCCAGCAGCCAAGTAGCGGGAGGGTTGGATGAGCAGTTCTTC. This translates into CASSQVAGGLDEQFF.

This clone was observed a handful of times. The chain joins TRBV19 to TRBJ2-1; possibly TRBD1 for D (6 bases). V was cut by 5 bases and J by 7 bases, with 18 bases left in between. CDR1 is LNHDA and CDR2 is SQIVND in the germline V gene (reference sequence). The length of the CDR3 is 15 residues. The CDR3 nucleotides are TGTGCCAGTAGTTTACCATCGCAGGGGAATAATGAGCAGTTCTTC. Translating it yields CASSLPSQGNNEQFF.

The V gene is TRBV29-1, the J gene TRBJ1-1; no definite D call. There are 13 residues in the CDR3. Trimming cost V 5 bases and J 4 bases, with 14 bases left between them. Germline loops: CDR1 SQVTM, CDR2 ANQGSEA. For the CDR3, the DNA is TGCAGCGTTCAACCCGTGGGAGGCACTGAAGCTTTCTTT. As protein: CSVQPVGGTEAFF.

The rearrangement uses TRBV3-1 (or the pseudogene TRBV3-2) and TRBJ2-7, with 10 bases that match TRBD1. Per the germline V gene, CDR1 is LGHDT and CDR2 is YNNKEL (reference sequence). The V gene end was trimmed by 5 bases and the J gene end by 3 bases; junction bases not matched to a gene: 4. The CDR3 contains 14 residues. For the CDR3, the DNA is TGTGCCAGCAGCTTCCGGGACAGGGGCTACGAGCAGTACTTC. Amino acid sequence: CASSFRDRGYEQYF.

This clone was counted a few times. The chain employs TRBV29-1 and TRBJ1-1; 7 positions agree with TRBD1. Per germline, CDR1 SQVTM and CDR2 ANQGSEA. Trimming at V came to 5 bases and at J to 1 base, leaving 1 base not matched to a gene. CDR3 size: 12 residues. The CDR3 coding sequence is TGCAGCGTTTGGGACAGGAACACTGAAGCTTTCTTT. Translating gives CSVWDRNTEAFF.

V usage is TRBV6-1 and J usage is TRBJ2-3; 9 bases fit TRBD2. V lost 3 bases, J lost 0 bases, and 4 bases stayed unmatched. This CDR3 has 16 amino acids. The germline CDR1 and CDR2 sequences are MNHNS and SASEGT. CDR3 amino acids: CASSEGLAASTDTQYF. The CDR3 region has the DNA TGTGCCAGCAGTGAGGGACTAGCAGCTAGCACAGATACGCAGTATTTT.

The V call is TRBV7-9, the J call TRBJ1-2; TRBD1 matches 10 bases. J gave up 8 bases and V 5 bases, and 20 bases lay outside the gene matches. The CDR3 has 18 residues. Germline lookup yields CDR1 SEHNR and CDR2 FQNEAQ (reference sequence). The DNA for the CDR3 is TGTGCCAGCAGCCTCGACCTGGGACAGGGGTTAATCCCTTCCGGCTACACCTTC. This gives the protein CASSLDLGQGLIPSGYTF.

This chain links TRBV2 with TRBJ1-2; D gene unclear. CDR1 and CDR2 from the germline V gene are SNHLY and FYNNEI. The CDR3 is 12 residues long. The V and J ends lost 8 bases and 3 bases respectively, with 10 bases between them. CDR3 nucleotides: TGTGCCAGCGGTCAAGCCTACTATGGCTACACCTTC. Translating gives CASGQAYYGYTF.

V and J are TRBV4-1 and TRBJ2-7, with 14 nucleotides matching TRBD2. Germline CDR1 is MGHRA and CDR2 is YSYEKL. V lost 1 base, J lost 2 bases, and 1 base stayed unmatched. CDR3 length equals 16 residues. CDR3 region: CASSQAGLAGAYEQYF. The CDR3 coding sequence is TGCGCCAGCAGCCAAGCGGGACTAGCGGGGGCCTACGAGCAGTACTTC.

The chain joins TRBV5-1 to TRBJ1-1, with D perhaps TRBD1 (5 bases). Germline lookup yields CDR1 SGHRS and CDR2 YFSETQ. V lost 3 bases, J lost 1 base, and 13 bases lay in between. The CDR3 spans 15 residues. The chain's CDR3 is CASSSPRVGNTEAFF. For the CDR3, the DNA is TGCGCCAGCAGCTCCCCCAGGGTGGGGAACACTGAAGCTTTCTTT.

This clone was detected once. In DNA form, the CDR3 reads TGTGCCAGTGGGGCGGGGCGGTACGAGCAGTACTTC. This codes for CASGAGRYEQYF. The chain combines TRBV19 with TRBJ2-7, with a possible D match to TRBD2 (6 bases). Trimming took off 8 bases at V and 4 bases at J, with 12 bases between the two ends. The CDR3 has 12 amino acids. Germline CDR1 and CDR2: LNHDA and SQIVND (reference sequence).

This clone was picked up one time. The V call is TRBV9, the J call TRBJ2-5; D is unclear. Germline CDR1 is SGDLS and CDR2 is YYNGEE. The CDR3 has 15 residues. The V and J ends lost 0 bases and 0 bases respectively, with 9 bases between them. CDR3 sequence: CASSVGHGNQETQYF. The CDR3 nucleotides are TGTGCCAGCAGCGTAGGACATGGTAACCAAGAGACCCAGTACTTC.